Listed below are T cell receptor beta chains from one sample, sequenced in a study of shared clonotypes between healthy human individuals. The table came from immunoSEQ multiplex PCR; TCRdb's copy has only in-frame clones and leaves some out. Of roughly 2,000,000 clones listed, approximately 92% are singletons. The sequenced material came from naive CD8+ T cells from PBMCs. The receptors shown here come from a man younger than 30 in good health. Some clones in this sample may be carry-over from other donors' samples. The CDR3 runs from the conserved cysteine through the conserved F or W. Each record gives: CDR3 DNA, CDR3 protein, J gene, V gene, D gene, clone size. D genes are given only for firm matches. Size values are once, few and many counts, or a class for expanded clones, and some rows have none.

cdr3_nt: TGTGCCAGCAGCGACAGGGTTTCCTACGAGCAGTACTTC; cdr3_aa: CASSDRVSYEQYF; j_call: TRBJ2-7; v_call: TRBV2; d_call: TRBD1; clone_size: .
cdr3_nt: TGTGCCAGCAGCCTCCGCCTGGACCTGATTTTTAGCTCCTACAATGAGCAGTTCTTC; cdr3_aa: CASSLRLDLIFSSYNEQFF; j_call: TRBJ2-1; v_call: TRBV9; d_call: .; clone_size: .
cdr3_nt: TGTGCCAGCAGTTGGACTAGCAGCGAATATATCTACACCGGGGAGCTGTTTTTT; cdr3_aa: CASSWTSSEYIYTGELFF; j_call: TRBJ2-2; v_call: TRBV2; d_call: TRBD2; clone_size: .
cdr3_nt: TGTGCCAGCAGAGATTGGAGGACTCGGGAGGGGGAGCAGTACTTC; cdr3_aa: CASRDWRTREGEQYF; j_call: TRBJ2-7; v_call: TRBV28; d_call: TRBD2; clone_size: once
cdr3_nt: TGTGCCAGCAGTGAATTGGATTCTTCCTATGGCTACACCTTC; cdr3_aa: CASSELDSSYGYTF; j_call: TRBJ1-2; v_call: TRBV2; d_call: .; clone_size: .
cdr3_nt: TGTGCCAGCAGTTCTCTAGGGGCCTACGAGCAGTACTTC; cdr3_aa: CASSSLGAYEQYF; j_call: TRBJ2-7; v_call: TRBV27; d_call: .; clone_size: .
cdr3_nt: TGCGCCAGCAGCCCGACTAGCGGGCACACAGATACGCAGTATTTT; cdr3_aa: CASSPTSGHTDTQYF; j_call: TRBJ2-3; v_call: TRBV4-1; d_call: TRBD2; clone_size: .
cdr3_nt: TGTGCCAGCAGGTGGGACAACTATAGCAATCAGCCCCAGCATTTT; cdr3_aa: CASRWDNYSNQPQHF; j_call: TRBJ1-5; v_call: TRBV28; d_call: .; clone_size: .
cdr3_nt: TGTGCCAGTAGTATAGGATGGACAGGCTCCCCTGGGGCCAACGTCCTGACTTTC; cdr3_aa: CASSIGWTGSPGANVLTF; j_call: TRBJ2-6; v_call: TRBV19; d_call: TRBD1; clone_size: .
cdr3_nt: TGTGCCAGCAGCGGGGGTCCCGGGGTAGTTCTTTCGTACGAGCAGTACTTC; cdr3_aa: CASSGGPGVVLSYEQYF; j_call: TRBJ2-7; v_call: TRBV2; d_call: .; clone_size: .
cdr3_nt: TGTGCCAGCAGCAATTTAGGGAATCAGCCCCAGCATTTT; cdr3_aa: CASSNLGNQPQHF; j_call: TRBJ1-5; v_call: TRBV21-1; d_call: .; clone_size: .
cdr3_nt: TGCAGCGCCGCGACAGAGAACTATGGCTACACCTTC; cdr3_aa: CSAATENYGYTF; j_call: TRBJ1-2; v_call: TRBV29-1; d_call: .; clone_size: .
cdr3_nt: TGTGCCACCAGCAGAGACTACAATGAGCAGTTCTTC; cdr3_aa: CATSRDYNEQFF; j_call: TRBJ2-1; v_call: TRBV15; d_call: .; clone_size: few
cdr3_nt: TGCGCCAGCAGCTTGGGCCGAGAGGGTACCTACGAGCAGTACTTC; cdr3_aa: CASSLGREGTYEQYF; j_call: TRBJ2-7; v_call: TRBV4-1; d_call: .; clone_size: .
cdr3_nt: TGTGCCAGCAGCTCCGCGGGGTGGAGCCAATCCCCCTACGAGCAGTACTTC; cdr3_aa: CASSSAGWSQSPYEQYF; j_call: TRBJ2-7; v_call: TRBV11-2; d_call: .; clone_size: once
cdr3_nt: TGTGCCAGTAGTATAGCTGAGACACTGAACACTGAAGCTTTCTTT; cdr3_aa: CASSIAETLNTEAFF; j_call: TRBJ1-1; v_call: TRBV19; d_call: .; clone_size: .
cdr3_nt: TGCGCCAGCAGCAGGGTAGCGGGAGCTGGTGAGCAGTTCTTC; cdr3_aa: CASSRVAGAGEQFF; j_call: TRBJ2-1; v_call: TRBV4-3; d_call: TRBD2; clone_size: .
cdr3_nt: TGTGCCAGCAGTTACGGGCCTAGTTACGAGCAGTACTTC; cdr3_aa: CASSYGPSYEQYF; j_call: TRBJ2-7; v_call: TRBV6-5; d_call: .; clone_size: .
cdr3_nt: TGTGCCAGCAGCTTAGCGACAGGAGATCAGCCCCAGCATTTT; cdr3_aa: CASSLATGDQPQHF; j_call: TRBJ1-5; v_call: TRBV7-9; d_call: .; clone_size: few
cdr3_nt: TGTGCCAGCAGCCCAGCGGTTCACGAGCAGTACTTC; cdr3_aa: CASSPAVHEQYF; j_call: TRBJ2-7; v_call: TRBV27; d_call: .; clone_size: .